There are many counts of the clone carrying this T cell receptor beta chain. The authors ran a second PCR of roughly 6 to 12 cycles using a sample-barcoded 5' primer and a J-beta primer mix. TCRdb passed the 5' RACE reads through MiXCR, listing each CDR3 protein once. Of hundreds of thousands of distinct CDR3 sequences listed, about 24% are singletons. This sample is part of a study of blood T cells in healthy people across ages. The CDR3 is made up of 17 amino acids. CDR1 and CDR2 from the germline V gene are SEHNR and FQNEAQ (reference sequence). Trimming took off 3 bases at V and 1 base at J, with 18 bases between the two ends. These data were also reused for a study on T cells of mothers and their children.

Sequencing was done on a sample of blood. This rearrangement joins TRBV7-9 to TRBJ2-5; D might be TRBD1 (6 bases). The clonotype comes from a boy aged 5-17 years in good health. The CDR3 region has the DNA TGTGCCAGCAGCTTCACTCTGCGAGGGGGAACCCAAGAGACCCAGTACTTC. Amino acid sequence: CASSFTLRGGTQETQYF.